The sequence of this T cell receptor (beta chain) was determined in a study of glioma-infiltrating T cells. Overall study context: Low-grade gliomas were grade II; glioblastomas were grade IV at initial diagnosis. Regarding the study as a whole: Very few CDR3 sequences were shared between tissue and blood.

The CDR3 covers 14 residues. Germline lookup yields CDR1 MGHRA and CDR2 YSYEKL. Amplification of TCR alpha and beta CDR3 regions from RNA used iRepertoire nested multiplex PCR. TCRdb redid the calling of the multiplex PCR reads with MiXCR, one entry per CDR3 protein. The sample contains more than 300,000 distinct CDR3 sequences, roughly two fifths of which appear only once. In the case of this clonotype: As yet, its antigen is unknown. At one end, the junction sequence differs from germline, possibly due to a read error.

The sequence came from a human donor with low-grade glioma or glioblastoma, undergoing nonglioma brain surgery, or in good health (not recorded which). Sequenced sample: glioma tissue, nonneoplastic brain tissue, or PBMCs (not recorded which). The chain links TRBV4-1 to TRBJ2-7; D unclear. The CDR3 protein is CASSPLGKYYDQYF. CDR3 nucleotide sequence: TGCGCCAGCAGCCCATTGGGGAAATACTACGATCAGTACTTC.